The 17 T cell receptor beta chains below all came from one sample that was sequenced in a study of response to subunit inactivated influenza vaccine. TCRdb re-analysed the RT-PCR reads in MiXCR, keeping a single row per CDR3 protein. The sample has around 470,000 distinct CDR3 sequences; 6.5% to 8% are singletons. The specimen was PBMCs from blood, collected around 25 months after vaccination. The receptors were gathered from a man aged 50-75 years who received an inactivated influenza vaccine.

This clonotype occurred a few times. The chain recombines TRBV3-1 with TRBJ1-2; 8 nucleotides match TRBD1. Germline values: CDR1 LGHDT, CDR2 YNNKEL (reference sequence). There are 19 residues in the CDR3. With 0 bases clipped from V and 6 bases from J, the junction kept 18 bases outside the gene matches. CDR3 DNA: TGTGCCAGCAGCCAAGATGGTGGGACAGGAAACAGGGGGTATGATGGCTACACCTTC. Its translation is CASSQDGGTGNRGYDGYTF. Full variable domain (rest looked up from reference TRBV3-1 and TRBJ1-2): DTAVSQTPKYLVTQMGNDKSIKCEQNLGHDTMYWYKQDSKKFLKIMFSYNNKELIINETVPNRFSPKSPDKAHLNLHINSLELGDSAVYFCASSQDGGTGNRGYDGYTFGSGTRLTVV.

This clonotype was picked up a small number of times. The chain couples TRBV4-3 to TRBJ2-1; possibly TRBD1 for D (6 bases). The V end lost 3 bases, the J end lost 1 base, and 10 bases lay between the germline ends. The germline gives CDR1 LGHNA, CDR2 YSLEER. The CDR3 runs to 15 residues. The CDR3 sequence is CASSQARGSYNEQFF. The CDR3, as DNA: TGCGCCAGCAGCCAGGCCAGGGGTTCCTACAATGAGCAGTTCTTC.

This clonotype came up many times. J is TRBJ2-1 and V is TRBV29-1; 8 nucleotides match TRBD1. Trimming cost V 1 base and J 7 bases; bases outside gene matches: 3. This CDR3 region has 13 residues. The V gene's germline CDR1 is SQVTM and CDR2 ANQGSEA. The CDR3 spells CSVEVDRANEQFF. In DNA, the CDR3 is TGCAGCGTTGAAGTGGACAGGGCTAATGAGCAGTTCTTC.

This clonotype was detected many times. The rearrangement links TRBV7-9 to TRBJ2-7, with a possible D match to TRBD2 (5 bases). The germline gives CDR1 SEHNR, CDR2 FQNEAQ (reference sequence). This CDR3 has 14 amino acids. Trimming took 1 base from V and 5 from J, leaving 12 bases between them. Here the CDR3 DNA reads TGTGCCAGCAGCTTAGATTGGAACGGGAACGAGCAGTACTTC. Translation: CASSLDWNGNEQYF. The full variable domain, its missing parts supplied by reference TRBV7-9 and TRBJ2-7, is DTGVSQNPRHKITKRGQNVTFRCDPISEHNRLYWYRQTLGQGPEFLTYFQNEAQLEKSRLLSDRFSAERPKGSFSTLEIQRTEQGDSAMYLCASSLDWNGNEQYFGPGTRLTVT.

This clonotype was seen only a few times. This chain links TRBV5-1 with TRBJ2-7; maybe TRBD2 (6 bases). The CDR3 is 16 residues long. Germline CDR1 and CDR2: SGHRS and YFSETQ. V was cut by 0 bases and J by 6 bases, with 19 bases left in between. CDR3 residues: CASSLDPGAPSGEQYF. In nucleotides, the CDR3 is TGCGCCAGCAGCTTGGATCCGGGAGCCCCTTCCGGCGAGCAGTACTTC.

J is TRBJ2-3 and V is TRBV7-2; D is possibly TRBD1 or TRBD2 (5 bases each). The CDR3 extends over 17 amino acids. V was shortened by 5 bases and J by 5 bases, with 23 bases between the two germline ends. Germline assignment: CDR1 SGHTA and CDR2 FQGNSA. The CDR3 spells CASSALGAKPALDTQYF. CDR3 nucleotide sequence: TGTGCCAGCAGCGCCCTCGGGGCGAAGCCGGCGTTAGATACGCAGTATTTT. The variable domain in full, with the rest retrieved from reference TRBV7-2 and TRBJ2-3, is GAGVSQSPSNKVTEKGKDVELRCDPISGHTALYWYRQSLGQGLEFLIYFQGNSAPDKSGLPSDRFSAERTGGSVSTLTIQRTQQEDSAVYLCASSALGAKPALDTQYFGPGTRLTVL.

V gene TRBV6-2 or TRBV6-3 combines with J gene TRBJ1-5; D might be TRBD1 (6 bases). The germline gives CDR1 MNHEY, CDR2 SVGEGT. This CDR3 has 19 residues. Between the trimmed V and J ends, which lost 2 bases and 3 bases, there was a span of 23 bases. The chain's CDR3 is CASSYPTGQLAYFNQPQHF. Here the CDR3 DNA reads TGTGCCAGCAGTTACCCCACTGGACAGTTAGCCTACTTCAATCAGCCCCAGCATTTT.

This clonotype was found a few times. The V gene is TRBV7-2, the J gene TRBJ2-1; 7 bases are a match to TRBD2. Germline V gene sequence: CDR1 SGHTA, CDR2 FQGNSA. V lost 0 bases to trimming and J lost 7 bases; unmatched junction nucleotides: 12. This CDR3 comprises 17 residues. The CDR3 DNA follows: TGTGCCAGCAGCTTAGCGGCGGTTGCGGGAGTGAGTAATGAGCAGTTCTTC. Protein sequence: CASSLAAVAGVSNEQFF.

In this sample, this clonotype turned up many times. The V and J genes are TRBV5-1 and TRBJ2-5; 8 nucleotides align to TRBD2. The trim removed 1 base at V and 13 bases at J, leaving 9 bases unmatched. This CDR3 is built from 13 residues. CDR1 SGHRS and CDR2 YFSETQ come from the germline V gene. CDR3 DNA sequence: TGCGCCAGCAGCTTGCGCGGGAGGCAGACTCTGTACTTC. Its translation is CASSLRGRQTLYF. Full variable domain (rest looked up from reference TRBV5-1 and TRBJ2-5): KAGVTQTPRYLIKTRGQQVTLSCSPISGHRSVSWYQQTPGQGLQFLFEYFSETQRNKGNFPGRFSGRQFSNSRSEMNVSTLELGDSALYLCASSLRGRQTLYFGPGTRLLVL.

This clonotype has a handful of counts. The genes are TRBV7-8 and TRBJ1-2, with 9 nucleotides matching TRBD1. Germline V gene lookup returns CDR1 SGHVS and CDR2 FQNEAQ. V gave up 1 base and J gave up 1 base; unmatched junction bases: 4. This CDR3 contains 16 residues. CDR3 sequence: CASSLVRDRVNYGYTF. The DNA for the CDR3 is TGTGCCAGCAGCTTAGTACGGGACAGGGTTAACTATGGCTACACCTTC.

Only a few counts were recorded for this clonotype. The V gene is TRBV5-1, the J gene TRBJ1-2; 7 bases match TRBD1. The CDR3 loop spans 15 amino acids. With 4 bases clipped from V and 0 bases from J, the junction kept 6 bases outside the gene matches. The germline gives CDR1 SGHRS, CDR2 YFSETQ. CDR3 nucleotide sequence: TGCGCCAGCAGCCCAGGGACAGCAGCTAACTATGGCTACACCTTC. The encoded protein is CASSPGTAANYGYTF.

This clonotype was seen only a few times. The CDR3 reads CASSEYQGTADTQYF. As DNA, the CDR3 is TGTGCCAGCAGTGAGTACCAGGGGACGGCCGATACGCAGTATTTT. The chain links TRBV25-1 to TRBJ2-3, with a possible D match to TRBD1 (6 bases). Germline V gene sequence: CDR1 MGHDK, CDR2 SYGVNS. The CDR3 runs to 15 residues. The ends were cut back, 3 bases at V and 6 bases at J, with 16 bases in the middle.

At least ten counts were recorded for this clonotype. This rearrangement joins TRBV12-3 or TRBV12-4 to TRBJ2-7; 7 nucleotides match TRBD1. The CDR3 is 15 residues long. V was clipped by 6 bases and J by 7 bases; unmatched bases: 15. Here the CDR3 DNA reads TGTGCCAGCAGCGTAAGGGCCAGGGGGTCGGGGGAGCAGTACTTC. Protein: CASSVRARGSGEQYF.

This clonotype has more than one count but fewer than ten. The chain combines TRBV28 with TRBJ2-1; 7 positions match TRBD2. V gave up 8 bases and J gave up 0 bases; unmatched junction bases: 4. In germline, CDR1 is MDHEN, CDR2 SYDVKM. The CDR3 runs to 14 residues. CDR3 nucleotides: TGTGCCAGCCTCGGGACTACCTCCTACAATGAGCAGTTCTTC. It translates to CASLGTTSYNEQFF.

This clonotype occurred many times. The chain is built from TRBV15 and TRBJ2-7, with D unclear. The CDR3 is made up of 14 amino acids. CDR1 is LNHNV and CDR2 is YYDKDF in the germline V gene (reference sequence). The V gene lost 1 base and the J gene lost 4 bases, with 11 bases spanning the gap. CDR3 in DNA: TGTGCCACCAGCAGAGGAAGGTCTGGATACGAGCAGTACTTC. This translates into CATSRGRSGYEQYF.

This clonotype was picked up many times. This chain connects TRBV28 to TRBJ2-4, with D unresolved. Germline CDR1 reads MDHEN; CDR2 reads SYDVKM. V was trimmed by 2 bases and J by 4 bases, leaving 15 bases between them. The CDR3 sequence is 16 residues long. CDR3 region: CASSLRPAGSKNIQYF. CDR3 nucleotide sequence: TGTGCCAGCAGTTTAAGACCCGCAGGCTCAAAAAACATTCAGTACTTC.

The chain is built from TRBV11-2 and TRBJ2-1; 7 bases match TRBD1. Losses at the gene ends were 0 bases for V and 8 bases for J; bases not matched to a gene: 1. The CDR3 has 13 amino acids. Germline V gene data show CDR1 as SGHAT and CDR2 as FQNNGV. CDR3 nucleotides: TGTGCCAGCAGCTTAGAAGGGGGCTATGAGCAGTTCTTC. Protein product: CASSLEGGYEQFF.